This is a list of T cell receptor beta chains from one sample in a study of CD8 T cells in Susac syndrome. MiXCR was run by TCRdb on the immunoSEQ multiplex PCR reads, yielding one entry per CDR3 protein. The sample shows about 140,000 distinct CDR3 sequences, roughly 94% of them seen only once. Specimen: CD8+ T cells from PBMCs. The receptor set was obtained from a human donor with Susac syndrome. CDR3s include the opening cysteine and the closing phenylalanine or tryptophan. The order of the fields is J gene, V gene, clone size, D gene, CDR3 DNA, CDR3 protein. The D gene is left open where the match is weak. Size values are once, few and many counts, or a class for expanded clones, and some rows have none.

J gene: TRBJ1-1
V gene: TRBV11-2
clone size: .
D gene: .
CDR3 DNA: TGTGCCAGCAGCCAATCAAGGTGGGCTTTCTTT
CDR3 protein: CASSQSRWAFF

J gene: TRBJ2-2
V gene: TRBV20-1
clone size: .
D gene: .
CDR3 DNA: TGCAGTGCTCGCTTAGACTACGAGAACACCGGGGAGCTGTTTTTT
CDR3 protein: CSARLDYENTGELFF

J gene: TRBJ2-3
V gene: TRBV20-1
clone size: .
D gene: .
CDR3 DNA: TGCAGTGCTAGGACCAGCACAGATACGCAGTATTTT
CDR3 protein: CSARTSTDTQYF

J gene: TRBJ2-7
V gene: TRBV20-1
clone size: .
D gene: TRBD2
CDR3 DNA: TGCAGTGCCCTCCTCCCGGGGGGAGCATATGCGCAGTACTTC
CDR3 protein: CSALLPGGAYAQYF

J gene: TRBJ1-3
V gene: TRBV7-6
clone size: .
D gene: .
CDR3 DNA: TGTGCCAGCAGCTTAGGGCAGGGGAACACCATATATTTT
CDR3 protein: CASSLGQGNTIYF

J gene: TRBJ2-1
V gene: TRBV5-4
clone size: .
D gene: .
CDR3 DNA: TGTGCCACCGCCGACGGCGAGCAGTTCTTC
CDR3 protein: CATADGEQFF

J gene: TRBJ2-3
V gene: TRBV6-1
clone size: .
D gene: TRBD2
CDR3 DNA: TGTGCCAGCACCGAACCGGGGGGACTAGCGGGAGGGCGGGGCACAGATACGCAGTATTTT
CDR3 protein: CASTEPGGLAGGRGTDTQYF

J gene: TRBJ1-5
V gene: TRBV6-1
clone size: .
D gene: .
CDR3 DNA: TGTGCCAGCAGTGAAGCCCCGGGTCAGCCCCAGCATTTT
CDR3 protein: CASSEAPGQPQHF

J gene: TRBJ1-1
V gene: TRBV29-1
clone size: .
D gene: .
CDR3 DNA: TGCAGCGTTGACGCCTACACTGAAGCTTTCTTT
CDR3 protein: CSVDAYTEAFF

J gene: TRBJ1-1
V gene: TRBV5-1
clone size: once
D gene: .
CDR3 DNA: TGCGCCAGCAGATCTGACAGATACCCAGTCGCCGCTTTCTTT
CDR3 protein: CASRSDRYPVAAFF

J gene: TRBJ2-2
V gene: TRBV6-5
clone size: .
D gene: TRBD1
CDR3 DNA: TGTGCCAGCAGTCGACAGGGTTTTACCGGGGAGCTGTTTTTT
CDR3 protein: CASSRQGFTGELFF

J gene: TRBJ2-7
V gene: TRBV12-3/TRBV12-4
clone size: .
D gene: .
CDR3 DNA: TGTGCCAGCAGTGCCACAGGGTTAAAGGACGAGCAGTACTTC
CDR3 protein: CASSATGLKDEQYF

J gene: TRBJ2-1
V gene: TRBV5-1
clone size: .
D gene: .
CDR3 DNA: TGCGCCAGCAACCTAGCCTACAATGAGCAGTTCTTC
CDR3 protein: CASNLAYNEQFF

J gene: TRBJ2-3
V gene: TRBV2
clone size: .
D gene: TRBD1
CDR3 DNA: TGTGCCAGCAGACCCGACAGGGGTTCCGCAGATACGCAGTATTTT
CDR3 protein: CASRPDRGSADTQYF

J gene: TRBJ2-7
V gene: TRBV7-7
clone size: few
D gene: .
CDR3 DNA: TGTGCTAGCAGCCCCGGGGACTCCTACGAGCAGTACTTC
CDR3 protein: CASSPGDSYEQYF

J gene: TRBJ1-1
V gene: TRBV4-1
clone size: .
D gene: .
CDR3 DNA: TGCGCCAGCAGCCAAGGGGCGAGCCGAGCTTTCTTT
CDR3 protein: CASSQGASRAFF

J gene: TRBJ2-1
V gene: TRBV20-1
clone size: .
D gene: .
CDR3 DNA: TGCAGTGCCCGTCCCACACTGGGGCTATCCTACAATGAGCAGTTCTTC
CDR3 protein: CSARPTLGLSYNEQFF

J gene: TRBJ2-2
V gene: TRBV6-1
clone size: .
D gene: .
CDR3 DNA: TGTGCCAGCAGTACGGGGGAGTACACCGGGGAGCTGTTTTTT
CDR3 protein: CASSTGEYTGELFF

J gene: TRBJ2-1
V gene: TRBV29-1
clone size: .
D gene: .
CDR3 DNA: TGCAGCCTGCAGACTAGGGGCAATGAGCAGTTCTTC
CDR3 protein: CSLQTRGNEQFF

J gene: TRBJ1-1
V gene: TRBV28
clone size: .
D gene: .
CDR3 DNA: TGTGCCAGCAGTCTGGAGGCCGTATACACTGAAGCTTTCTTT
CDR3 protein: CASSLEAVYTEAFF

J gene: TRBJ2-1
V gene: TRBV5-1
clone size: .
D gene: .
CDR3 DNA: TGCGCCAGCAGCCAGCGGAGCTACAATGAGCAGTTCTTC
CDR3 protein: CASSQRSYNEQFF

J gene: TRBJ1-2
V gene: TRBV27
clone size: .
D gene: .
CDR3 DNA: TGTGCCAGCAGTCGATCGAAGGGGGGGACCTATGGCTACACCTTC
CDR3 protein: CASSRSKGGTYGYTF

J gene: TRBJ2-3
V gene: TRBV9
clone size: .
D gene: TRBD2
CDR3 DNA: TGTGCCAGCAGCGTTGGAGCGGGAGGGTACACAGATACGCAGTATTTT
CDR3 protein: CASSVGAGGYTDTQYF

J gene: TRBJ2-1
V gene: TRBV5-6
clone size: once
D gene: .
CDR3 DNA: TGTGCCAGCAGCTGGGATTCTGGGAATGAGCAGTTCTTC
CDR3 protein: CASSWDSGNEQFF

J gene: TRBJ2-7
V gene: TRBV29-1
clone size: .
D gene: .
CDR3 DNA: TGCAGCGTTGAGGGTGCCCTCGGGACGCACTACGAGCAGTACTTC
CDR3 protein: CSVEGALGTHYEQYF

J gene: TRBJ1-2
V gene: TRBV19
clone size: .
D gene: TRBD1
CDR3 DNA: TGTGCCAGTAGCTCCCCGGTCGAGGGGGCGGGATATGGCTACACCTTC
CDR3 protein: CASSSPVEGAGYGYTF

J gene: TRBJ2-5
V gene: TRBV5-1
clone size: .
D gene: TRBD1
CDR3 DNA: TGCGCCAGCAGCGATACCGGGGACAGGGGCCTCCTGGAGACCCAGTACTTC
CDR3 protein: CASSDTGDRGLLETQYF

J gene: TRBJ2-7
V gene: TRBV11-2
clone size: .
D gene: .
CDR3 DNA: TGTGCCAGCAGCGTAGGGTCCTACGAGCAGTACTTC
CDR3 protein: CASSVGSYEQYF

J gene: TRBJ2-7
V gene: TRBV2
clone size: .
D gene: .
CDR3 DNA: TGTGCCAGCAGTGAAATGTCCTACGAGCAGTACTTC
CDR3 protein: CASSEMSYEQYF

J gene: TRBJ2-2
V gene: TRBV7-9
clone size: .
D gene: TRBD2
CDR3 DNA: TGTGCCAGCAGCCGCCCCTGGACTAGCGGGAGGGCCTTCACCGGGGAGCTGTTTTTT
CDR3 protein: CASSRPWTSGRAFTGELFF

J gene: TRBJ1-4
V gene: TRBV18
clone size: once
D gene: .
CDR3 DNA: TGTGCCAGCTCAGGGCCGGGAATCGACCGAGAAAAACTGTTTTTT
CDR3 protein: CASSGPGIDREKLFF

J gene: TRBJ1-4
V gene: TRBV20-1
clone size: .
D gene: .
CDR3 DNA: TGCAGTGGTCGAAATGGGGGCAAACTGTTTTTT
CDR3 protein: CSGRNGGKLFF

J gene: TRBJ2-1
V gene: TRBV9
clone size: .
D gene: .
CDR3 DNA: TGTGCCAGCAGCGTAGGGTTGAATGAGCAGTTCTTC
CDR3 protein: CASSVGLNEQFF

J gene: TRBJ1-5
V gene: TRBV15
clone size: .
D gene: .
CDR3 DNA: TGTGCCACCAGTCCAGGGGGCAATCAGCCCCAGCATTTT
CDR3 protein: CATSPGGNQPQHF

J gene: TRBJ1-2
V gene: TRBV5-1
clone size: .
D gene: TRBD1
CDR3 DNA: TGCGCCAGCAGCTGGACAGGGAAAGGCTACACCTTC
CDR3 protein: CASSWTGKGYTF

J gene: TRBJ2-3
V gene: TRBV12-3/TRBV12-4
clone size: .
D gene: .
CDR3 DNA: TGTGCCAGCACCTTTTGGACCGCGCCAGCTCTAGGAGATACGCAGTATTTT
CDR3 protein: CASTFWTAPALGDTQYF

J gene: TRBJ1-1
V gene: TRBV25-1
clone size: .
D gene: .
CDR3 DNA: TGTGCCAGCAGTGAAGGAAGGGGGGACGAAGCTTTCTTT
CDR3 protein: CASSEGRGDEAFF

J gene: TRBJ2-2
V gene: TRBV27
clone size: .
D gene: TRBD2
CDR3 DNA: TGTGCCAGCAGAGCCGGGACTAGCACCGGGGAGCTGTTTTTT
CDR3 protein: CASRAGTSTGELFF

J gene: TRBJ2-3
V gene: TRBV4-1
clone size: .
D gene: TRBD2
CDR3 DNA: TGCGCCAGCAGCCAGGTTAGCGGGAGCGCAGATACGCAGTATTTT
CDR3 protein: CASSQVSGSADTQYF

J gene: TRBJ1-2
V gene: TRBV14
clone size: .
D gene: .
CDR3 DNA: TGTGCCAGCAGTGGTTCCCGGAACTATGGCTACACCTTC
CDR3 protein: CASSGSRNYGYTF

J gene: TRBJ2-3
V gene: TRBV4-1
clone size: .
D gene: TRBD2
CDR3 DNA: TGCGCCAGCAGCCAAGATCCCTGGGGAGGGACTAGCGGAGCCACAGATACGCAGTATTTT
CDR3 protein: CASSQDPWGGTSGATDTQYF

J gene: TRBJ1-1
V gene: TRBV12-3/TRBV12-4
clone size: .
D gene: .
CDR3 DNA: TGTGCCAGCAGTTTTGGGTATGCGGGCACTGAAGCTTTCTTT
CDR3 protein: CASSFGYAGTEAFF

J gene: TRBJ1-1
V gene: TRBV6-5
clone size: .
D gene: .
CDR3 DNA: TGTGCCAGCAGGGTTAGTGGACCTCTTGAAGCTTTCTTT
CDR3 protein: CASRVSGPLEAFF

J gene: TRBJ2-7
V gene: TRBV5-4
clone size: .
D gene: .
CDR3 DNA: TGTGCCAGCAGCATCGGGGTCTACGAGCAGTACTTC
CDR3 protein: CASSIGVYEQYF

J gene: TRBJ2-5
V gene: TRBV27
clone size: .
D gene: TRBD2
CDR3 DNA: TGTGCCAGCAGTTTATTAGCGGGGCCGGGGGAGACCCAGTACTTC
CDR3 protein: CASSLLAGPGETQYF

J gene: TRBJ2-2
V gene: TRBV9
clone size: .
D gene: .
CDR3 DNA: TGTGCCAGCAGCGTTATTAGCACCGGGGAGCTGTTTTTT
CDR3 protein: CASSVISTGELFF

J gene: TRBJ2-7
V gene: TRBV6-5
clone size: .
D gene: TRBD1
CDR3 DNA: TGTGCCAGCAGCGACGGGACAGGGAGGAGCTACGAGCAGTACTTC
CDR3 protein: CASSDGTGRSYEQYF